These T cell receptor beta chains were read from a single sample in a study of blood T cell repertoires in COVID-19. Produced via immunoSEQ multiplex PCR; TCRdb's table is partial and in-frame only. Among under 200,000 clones listed, less than 85% were seen once. The sequenced sample consisted of PBMCs or T cells enriched from blood (not recorded which). These receptors all stem from a woman aged 55-69 years with acute COVID-19. CDR3s include the opening cysteine and the closing phenylalanine or tryptophan. Rows give clone size only sometimes, using once, few, many, or a class for an expanded clone.

v_call,clone_size,j_call,cdr3_aa
TRBV29-1,few,TRBJ1-2,CSVEDQATYTF
TRBV19,.,TRBJ1-2,CASSTGVRGYTF
TRBV7-8,.,TRBJ2-1,CASSLRQHNEQFF
TRBV11-2,.,TRBJ1-3,CASSLAQGGSGNTIYF
TRBV11-2,.,TRBJ2-1,CASSLLETTIDEQFF
TRBV29-1,.,TRBJ2-2,CSVVAGNTGELFF
TRBV14,.,TRBJ2-3,CASSQDRGGGVTDTQYF
TRBV9,.,TRBJ2-1,CASSPRGGAGAYNEQFF
TRBV24-1,.,TRBJ2-2,CATSAGGRASNTGELFF
TRBV6-5,.,TRBJ1-4,CASAGSEEKLFF
TRBV4-2,.,TRBJ2-5,CASSQRLLAGGNQETQYF
TRBV6-6,.,TRBJ1-2,CASSQTTNRQFGYGYTF
TRBV7-2,.,TRBJ1-1,CASSLEGRRTEAFF
TRBV19,.,TRBJ1-4,CASSSRQIEKLFF
TRBV4-3,.,TRBJ1-2,CASSQDLLSGGGYTF
TRBV7-2,.,TRBJ1-6,CASSPDSDSPLHF
TRBV19,.,TRBJ1-5,CATRTGSHQPQHF
TRBV19,.,TRBJ1-2,CASSIGGFYGYTF
TRBV4-3,.,TRBJ2-2,CASSQVGGTTGTGELFF
TRBV2,.,TRBJ2-3,CASSENVLAGADTQYF
TRBV15,.,TRBJ2-5,CATSRDPSGRETQYF
TRBV27,few,TRBJ1-4,CASTMTTQGNEKLFF
TRBV18,.,TRBJ1-3,CASSRRTDSTSGNTIYF
TRBV5-1,.,TRBJ2-1,CASSYPQTGQGYNEQFF
TRBV19,.,TRBJ1-5,CASSISQGRQPQHF
TRBV13,few,TRBJ1-5,CASSLGGQPQHF
TRBV29-1,.,TRBJ2-1,CSVVDRGQNEQFF
TRBV6-2/TRBV6-3,.,TRBJ1-6,CASSYRGISYNSPLHF
TRBV27,.,TRBJ2-1,CASSFLGQGPSYNEQFF
TRBV3-1/TRBV3-2,.,TRBJ2-1,CASSRGLAGIYNEQFF
TRBV4-3,.,TRBJ1-5,CASSQDRNGHQPQHF
TRBV3-1/TRBV3-2,.,TRBJ1-3,CASSQRSGFGNTIYF
TRBV9,.,TRBJ2-1,CASSGGLAGNEQFF
TRBV15,.,TRBJ2-7,CATSRGFRVNNLDEQYF
TRBV18,.,TRBJ1-1,CASSHVEGLRDSLNTEAFF
TRBV20-1,.,TRBJ2-7,CSAKALAPEYF
TRBV14,.,TRBJ1-2,CASSPPTGQGYTF
TRBV5-1,.,TRBJ1-1,CASSLSGELTEAFF
TRBV27,once,TRBJ2-3,CASRRPSGGSTDTQYF
TRBV4-1,.,TRBJ1-2,CASSQGTGGNYGYTF
TRBV27,few,TRBJ1-1,CASSLGGVSAEAFF
TRBV3-1/TRBV3-2,few,TRBJ2-7,CASSLRQGPYEQYF
TRBV9,.,TRBJ2-3,CASSAGHSLDTQYF
TRBV6-5,.,TRBJ1-1,CASSLQGRTEAFF
TRBV6-5,.,TRBJ2-7,CASSPLSGSTHEQYF